This TCR beta chain was sequenced for a study of T-cell reconstitution after alpha-beta-depleted transplantation in children. Preparing the TCRbeta library involved the use of unique molecular identifiers. Using its own MiXCR run on the PCR reads, TCRdb lists one record per CDR3 protein. The table shows over 550,000 distinct CDR3 sequences, with more than 9% occurring only once. CDR3 length: 16 residues. Germline V gene sequence: CDR1 MNHEY, CDR2 SVGAGI. Trimming removed 0 bases from V and 0 bases from J, with 12 bases in between. The rearrangement joins TRBV6-5 to TRBJ2-7; perhaps D is TRBD1 or TRBD2 (6 bases each). This TCR came from a human donor who donated a stem cell graft to a child with acute myeloid leukemia. The sequences come from PBMCs from the stem cell graft donor, collected from the stem cell graft. The CDR3 DNA reads as TGTGCCAGCAGTTACTCGATCGGGGGCCGCTCCTACGAGCAGTACTTC. Translation gives CASSYSIGGRSYEQYF.